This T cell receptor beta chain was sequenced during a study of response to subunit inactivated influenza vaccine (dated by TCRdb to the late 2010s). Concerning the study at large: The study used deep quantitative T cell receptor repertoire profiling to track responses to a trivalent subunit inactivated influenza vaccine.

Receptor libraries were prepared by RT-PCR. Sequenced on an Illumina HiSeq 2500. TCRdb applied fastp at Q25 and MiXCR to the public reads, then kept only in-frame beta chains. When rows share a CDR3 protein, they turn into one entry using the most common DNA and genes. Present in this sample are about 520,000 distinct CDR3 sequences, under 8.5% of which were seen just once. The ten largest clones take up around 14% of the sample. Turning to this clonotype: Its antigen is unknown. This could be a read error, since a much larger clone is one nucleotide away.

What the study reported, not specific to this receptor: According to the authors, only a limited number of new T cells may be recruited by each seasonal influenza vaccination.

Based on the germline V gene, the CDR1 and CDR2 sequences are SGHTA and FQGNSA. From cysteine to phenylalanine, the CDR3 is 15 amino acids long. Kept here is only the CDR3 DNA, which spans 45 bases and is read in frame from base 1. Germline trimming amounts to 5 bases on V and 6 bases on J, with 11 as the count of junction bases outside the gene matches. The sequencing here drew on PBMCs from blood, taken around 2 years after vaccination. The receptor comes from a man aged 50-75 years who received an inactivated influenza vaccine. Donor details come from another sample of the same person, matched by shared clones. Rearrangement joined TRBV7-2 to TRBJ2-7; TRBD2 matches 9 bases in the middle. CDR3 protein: CASSPAGTSYSEQYF. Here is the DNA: TGTGCCAGCAGCCCAGCCGGGACTAGCTATAGCGAGCAGTACTTC.